One and the same sample provided the 25 T cell receptor beta chains below, sequenced in a study. Cells sorted as Tregs were CD4+, CD25+ and CD127-/low. TCRdb passed the 5' RACE reads through MiXCR, listing each CDR3 protein once. The table has over 25,000 distinct CDR3 sequences, 27% seen once. Input material: tumor-infiltrating Tregs sorted from the breast tumor. Receptors were obtained from a female donor with breast cancer.

With respect to this clonotype: A much bigger clone sits one base away, suggesting this may be a read error. V gene TRBV6-2 or TRBV6-3 combines with J gene TRBJ1-5, with D hard to call. The CDR3 extends over 17 amino acids. The V gene's germline CDR1 is MNHEY and CDR2 SVGEGT. Trimming took off 5 bases at V and 0 bases at J, with 17 bases between the two ends. In DNA, the CDR3 is TGTGCCAGCAGTCCGATTCCGCGTCTTTCTAGCAATCAGCCCCAGCATTTT. As protein: CASSPIPRLSSNQPQHF.

A note on this clonotype: Lacking the conserved final phenylalanine or tryptophan, this CDR3 likely reflects a read error. This chain joins TRBV12-3 or TRBV12-4 and TRBJ2-3, with 9 bases aligning to TRBD2. The J segment lost 4 bases and the V segment lost 7 bases, leaving 6 bases of the junction unmatched. CDR3 length: 14 amino acids. The CDR3 coding sequence is TGTGCCAGCAACATAGCGGGAGAACCAGATACGCAGTATCTT. Its protein product is CASNIAGEPDTQYL.

This clonotype was picked up a small number of times. This sequence joins TRBV6-1 and TRBJ1-5; D might be TRBD1 (6 bases). Trimming took off 6 bases at V and 0 bases at J, with 12 bases between the two ends. The germline V gene has CDR1 MNHNS and CDR2 SASEGT. The CDR3 totals 15 residues. CDR3 bases: TGTGCCAGCAGGAGGGGACACGATAGCAATCAGCCCCAGCATTTT. Amino acids: CASRRGHDSNQPQHF.

Notes on this clonotype: A single base separates this from a much larger clone, so it may be a read error. The chain has TRBV7-3 and TRBJ2-1; D is perhaps TRBD2 (6 bases). In germline, CDR1 is SGHTA, CDR2 FQGTGA. The CDR3 totals 16 residues. The CDR3 reads CASGLKGGSGLNEQFF. The CDR3 DNA follows: TGTGCCAGCGGCTTAAAAGGAGGTAGCGGCCTCAATGAGCAGTTCTTC.

This clonotype was seen more than once but under ten times. The rearrangement uses TRBV4-2 and TRBJ1-1; perhaps TRBD1 as D (5 bases). The V gene lost 0 bases and the J gene lost 1 base, with 9 bases spanning the gap. Germline lookup yields CDR1 LGHNA and CDR2 YNFKEQ. This CDR3 is built from 15 residues. Here the CDR3 DNA reads TGTGCCAGCAGCCAAGAGCGGGACTCGAACACTGAAGCTTTCTTT. Its translation: CASSQERDSNTEAFF.

For this clonotype: This may come from a read error, since a much larger clone is one base off. The chain recombines TRBV20-1 with TRBJ2-7; unclear D gene. This CDR3 has 11 amino acids. The V gene lost 5 bases and the J gene lost 6 bases, with 11 bases spanning the gap. Germline V lookup: CDR1 DFQATT, CDR2 SNEGSKA (reference sequence). The CDR3 loop reads CSADQSSEQYF. The CDR3 DNA is TGCAGTGCTGATCAGTCGAGCGAGCAGTACTTC.

This clonotype appeared a few times. The chain recombines TRBV5-1 with TRBJ1-1; 11 nucleotides align to TRBD1. This CDR3 contains 15 residues. Germline CDR1 reads SGHRS; CDR2 reads YFSETQ. V lost 2 bases to trimming and J lost 7 bases; unmatched junction nucleotides: 7. The CDR3 DNA reads as TGCGCCAGCAGCTTACCGGGACAGGGGGTTCTTGAAGCTTTCTTT. This sequence encodes CASSLPGQGVLEAFF.

This clonotype has a count of ten or more. The chain carries TRBV5-5 and TRBJ2-3; 9 bases agree with TRBD1. The trim removed 0 bases at V and 3 bases at J, leaving 5 bases unmatched. The germline V gene encodes CDR1 SGHKS and CDR2 YYEKEE (reference sequence). The CDR3 runs to 16 residues. The CDR3 sequence is CASSLDRGQETDTQYF. For the CDR3, the DNA is TGTGCCAGCAGCTTGGACAGGGGGCAGGAGACAGATACGCAGTATTTT.

This clonotype was found many times. The rearrangement links TRBV20-1 to TRBJ1-5; D remains ambiguous. CDR3 length: 14 residues. Trimming took off 3 bases at V and 0 bases at J, with 9 bases between the two ends. In germline, CDR1 is DFQATT, CDR2 SNEGSKA (reference sequence). The CDR3 spells CSASAPVSNQPQHF. In DNA, the CDR3 is TGCAGTGCTAGTGCCCCCGTTAGCAATCAGCCCCAGCATTTT.

This clonotype has ten or more counts. The CDR3 spells CASSPTGGPYNEQFF. The CDR3 coding sequence is TGTGCCAGCAGCCCGACAGGGGGTCCCTACAATGAGCAGTTCTTC. The chain carries TRBV6-5 and TRBJ2-1; the match to TRBD1 covers 9 bases. CDR1 and CDR2 (germline): MNHEY, SVGAGI. The CDR3 covers 15 residues. With V trimmed by 6 bases and J by 2 bases, 5 bases remained unmatched.

This clonotype was observed a single time. A much larger clonotype is one base distant, so this may be a read error. This chain uses TRBV18 with TRBJ2-5; no definite D call. The CDR3 sequence is 16 residues long. The V gene's germline CDR1 is KGHSH and CDR2 LQKENI. The CDR3 DNA reads as TGTGCCTGCTCACCCTTTCCCTACTTGGACCAAGAGACCCAGTACTTC. Translating gives CACSPFPYLDQETQYF.

V usage is TRBV27 and J usage is TRBJ1-1, with TRBD1 identical over 8 bases. The CDR3 sequence is 14 residues long. J lost 0 bases, V lost 9 bases, and 6 bases had no gene match. The germline V gene has CDR1 MNHEY and CDR2 SMNVEV (reference sequence). The CDR3 here is CASAPDRVNTEAFF. CDR3 DNA sequence: TGTGCCAGTGCCCCGGACAGGGTGAACACTGAAGCTTTCTTT.

The count of this clonotype is one. The chain carries TRBV2 and TRBJ1-3; D is unresolved. CDR1 and CDR2 from the germline V gene are SNHLY and FYNNEI. Trimming cost V 5 bases and J 4 bases, with 12 bases left between them. The CDR3 consists of 14 residues. CDR3: CASSKTPWGNTIYF. The DNA of the CDR3 is TGTGCCAGCAGTAAGACACCCTGGGGAAACACCATATATTTT.

As regards this clonotype: A much larger clonotype is one base distant, so this may be a read error. No conserved phenylalanine or tryptophan ends this CDR3, so it is likely a read error. The V call is TRBV3-1, the J call TRBJ1-1, with a weak D call TRBD1 (5 bases). The V end lost 1 base, the J end lost 0 bases, and 12 bases lay between the germline ends. Germline V gene lookup returns CDR1 LGHDT and CDR2 YNNKEL (reference sequence). The CDR3 contains 16 residues. The CDR3 coding sequence is TGTGCCAGCAGCCAAGGAGGGGCCTCCCTGAACACTGAAGCTTTCCTT. This translates into CASSQGGASLNTEAFL.

This clonotype showed up just once. Just one base apart from a much larger clone, this may be a read error. This chain joins TRBV5-4 and TRBJ2-1; D is unclear. CDR1 SGHNT and CDR2 YYREEE come from the germline V gene (reference sequence). This CDR3 has 13 amino acids. CDR3 amino acids: CASSFGLYNERFF. The CDR3 DNA is TGTGCCAGCAGCTTTGGGCTCTACAATGAGCGGTTCTTC.

This clonotype occurred many times. V gene TRBV12-3 or TRBV12-4 combines with J gene TRBJ1-1, with D perhaps TRBD1 (5 bases). This CDR3 is built from 15 residues. The ends were cut back, 0 bases at V and 5 bases at J, with 13 bases in the middle. The CDR3 is CASSLAGGRWTEAFF. As DNA, the CDR3 is TGTGCCAGCAGTTTAGCGGGGGGAAGGTGGACTGAAGCTTTCTTT.

The table lists this clonotype with a few counts. The J gene is TRBJ2-5, the V gene TRBV6-5; 9 bases line up with TRBD1. V trimming: 2 bases; J trimming: 0 bases; junction bases outside the gene matches: 4. The CDR3 spans 16 residues. Germline V CDR1 and CDR2: MNHEY, SVGAGI. CDR3 in amino acids: CASSYTGTGYQETQYF. The CDR3 DNA reads TGTGCCAGCAGTTACACGGGGACAGGGTACCAAGAGACCCAGTACTTC.

In its sample, this clonotype is medium-sized. CDR3 bases: TGTGCCAGCAGCTTAGTATCTGAAAAACTGTTTTTT. It encodes CASSLVSEKLFF. V and J are TRBV7-9 and TRBJ1-4, with D unresolved. V lost 1 base and J lost 7, with 4 bases in between. CDR1 SEHNR and CDR2 FQNEAQ come from the germline V gene (reference sequence). CDR3 size: 12 residues.

The V gene is TRBV6-5, the J gene TRBJ1-4; no firm D call. Germline assignment: CDR1 MNHEY and CDR2 SVGAGI. The germline V and J ends were trimmed by 7 bases and 5 bases, with 17 bases remaining between them. The CDR3 runs 15 residues. This chain's CDR3 is CASKRGDNWNEKLFF. CDR3 in DNA: TGTGCCAGCAAACGCGGCGATAACTGGAATGAAAAACTGTTTTTT.

This clonotype rates as medium-sized (0.01 to 0.1%). The chain employs TRBV6-1 and TRBJ1-4; no clear D. Trimming stripped 6 bases from V and 8 bases from J, with 16 bases between. Germline values: CDR1 MNHNS, CDR2 SASEGT. The CDR3 extends over 14 amino acids. In DNA, the CDR3 is TGTGCCAGCAGCTCGGGGTCGTCCCGGGAAAAACTGTTTTTT. This gives the protein CASSSGSSREKLFF.

This clonotype was picked up a small number of times. The rearrangement links TRBV11-2 to TRBJ1-5; TRBD1 aligns across 10 bases. This CDR3 region has 15 residues. The V gene's germline CDR1 is SGHAT and CDR2 FQNNGV. Trimming took 1 base from V and 6 from J; bases not matched to a gene: 3. DNA of the CDR3: TGTGCCAGCAGCTTAGGGACAGGGGGAAGTCAGCCCCAGCATTTT. Its translation: CASSLGTGGSQPQHF.

CDR3 nucleotide sequence: TGTGCCAGCAGTTACAGGAATTCGGGCACTGAAGCTTTCTTT. Translation: CASSYRNSGTEAFF. This chain uses TRBV6-6 with TRBJ1-1; D gene unclear. V lost 2 bases and J 4 bases, leaving 11 bases between the germline ends. CDR3 length equals 14 residues. Germline loops: CDR1 MNHNY, CDR2 SVGAGI (reference sequence).

Worth noting for this clonotype: This may come from a read error, since a much larger clone is one base off. The chain couples TRBV20-1 to TRBJ2-1; 7 bases match TRBD2. Losses at the gene ends were 0 bases for V and 10 bases for J; bases not matched to a gene: 18. CDR3 length equals 17 residues. Germline assignment: CDR1 DFQATT and CDR2 SNEGSKA (reference sequence). CDR3 DNA sequence: TGCAGTGCTAGAGATTCGTTGGGCGGGAGTTTCAAAAGCGAGCAGTTCTTC. This translates into CSARDSLGGSFKSEQFF.

This clonotype was counted at least ten times. The V gene is TRBV30, the J gene TRBJ1-5; tentative D call: TRBD1 (5 bases). The V gene lost 3 bases and the J gene lost 7 bases, with 10 bases spanning the gap. Germline values: CDR1 GTSNPN, CDR2 SVGIG (reference sequence). The CDR3 length is 12 residues. The CDR3 nucleotides read TGTGCCTGGAGCGCAGGGAGCCAGCCCCAGCATTTT. Its protein is CAWSAGSQPQHF.

The V and J genes are TRBV6-2 or TRBV6-3 and TRBJ1-5; no reliable D call. V dropped 0 bases and J dropped 5 bases, with 11 bases sitting between them. The CDR3 spans 15 residues. In germline, CDR1 is MNHEY, CDR2 SVGEGT. CDR3 region: CASSYSPSWHQPQHF. CDR3 DNA: TGTGCCAGCAGTTACTCCCCCAGCTGGCATCAGCCCCAGCATTTT.